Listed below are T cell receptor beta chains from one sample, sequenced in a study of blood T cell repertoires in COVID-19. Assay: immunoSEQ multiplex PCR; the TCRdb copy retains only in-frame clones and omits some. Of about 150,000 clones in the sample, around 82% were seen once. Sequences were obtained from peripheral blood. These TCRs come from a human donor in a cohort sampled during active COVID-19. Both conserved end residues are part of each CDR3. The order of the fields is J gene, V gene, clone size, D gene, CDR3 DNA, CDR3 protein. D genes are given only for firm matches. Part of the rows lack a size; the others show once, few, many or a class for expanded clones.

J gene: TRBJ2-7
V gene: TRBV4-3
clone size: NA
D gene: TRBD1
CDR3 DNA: TGCGCCAGCAGCCAAGGACAGGGCGTTTTCCACGAGCAGTACTTC
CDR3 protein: CASSQGQGVFHEQYF

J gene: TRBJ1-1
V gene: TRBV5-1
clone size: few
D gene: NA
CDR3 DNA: TGCGCCAGCAGCTACCAGGGAGGGAACACTGAAGCTTTCTTT
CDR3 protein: CASSYQGGNTEAFF

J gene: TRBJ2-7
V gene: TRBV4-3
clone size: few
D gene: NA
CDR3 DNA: TGCGCCAGCAGCCTTGAGACAGGGGGTTTAGCGGGGGAAGCCTACGAGCAGTACTTC
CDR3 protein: CASSLETGGLAGEAYEQYF

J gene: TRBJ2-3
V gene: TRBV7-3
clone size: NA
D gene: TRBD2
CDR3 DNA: TGTGCCAGCAGCGCCCGAGGAGCGGGGGGGCCAGATACGCAGTATTTT
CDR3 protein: CASSARGAGGPDTQYF

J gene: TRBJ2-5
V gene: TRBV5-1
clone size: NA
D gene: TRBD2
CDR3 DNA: TGCGCCAGCAGCTTTAGCGGGGGGCCTCGGGAGACCCAGTACTTC
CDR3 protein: CASSFSGGPRETQYF

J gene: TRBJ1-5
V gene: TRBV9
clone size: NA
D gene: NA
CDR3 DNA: TGTGCCAGCAGCGTAGGGGCGGGGGGCCGGTTGGGCAATCAGCCCCAGCATTTT
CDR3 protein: CASSVGAGGRLGNQPQHF

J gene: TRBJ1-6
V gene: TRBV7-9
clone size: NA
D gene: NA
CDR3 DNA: TGTGCCAGCAGCTTAGCAGGGGGAAATTCACCCCTCCACTTT
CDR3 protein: CASSLAGGNSPLHF

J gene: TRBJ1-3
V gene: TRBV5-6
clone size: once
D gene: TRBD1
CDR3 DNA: TGTGCCAGCAGCTTGGATGCAGGGGGTTTTGGAAACACCATATATTTT
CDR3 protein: CASSLDAGGFGNTIYF

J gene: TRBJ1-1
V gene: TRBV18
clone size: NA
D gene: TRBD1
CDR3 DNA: TGTGCCAGCTTTGGACAGGCAAACACTGAAGCTTTCTTT
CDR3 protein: CASFGQANTEAFF

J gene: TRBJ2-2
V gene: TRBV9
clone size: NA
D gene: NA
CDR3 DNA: TGTGCCAGCAGCCCACGGGATCGGAGCACCGGGGAGCTGTTTTTT
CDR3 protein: CASSPRDRSTGELFF

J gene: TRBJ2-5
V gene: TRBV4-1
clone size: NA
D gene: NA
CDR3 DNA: TGCGCCAGCAGCCAAGTAGAGTCTCGAGAGACCCAGTACTTC
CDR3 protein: CASSQVESRETQYF

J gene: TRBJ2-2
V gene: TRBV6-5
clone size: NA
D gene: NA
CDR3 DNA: TGTGCCAGCAGTCCCCAACAGGCTATCGGGGAGCTGTTTTTT
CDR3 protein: CASSPQQAIGELFF

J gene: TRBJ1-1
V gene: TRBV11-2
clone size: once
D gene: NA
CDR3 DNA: TGTGCCAGCAGCTTAGCTCGGGTCTCTGAAGCTTTCTTT
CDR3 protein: CASSLARVSEAFF

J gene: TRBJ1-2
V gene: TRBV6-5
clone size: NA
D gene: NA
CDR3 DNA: TGTGCCAGCAGGTCCCCAGGGGCGAATGGCTACACCTTC
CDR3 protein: CASRSPGANGYTF

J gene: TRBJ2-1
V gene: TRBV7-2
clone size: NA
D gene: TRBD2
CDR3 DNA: TGTGCCAGCAGCTTAGGGATTAGCGGGGGGCATTACAATGAGCAGTTCTTC
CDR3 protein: CASSLGISGGHYNEQFF

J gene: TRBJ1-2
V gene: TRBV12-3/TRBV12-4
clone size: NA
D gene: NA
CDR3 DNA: TGTGCCAGCAGCCGGGGTGACATTGGCTACACCTTC
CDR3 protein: CASSRGDIGYTF

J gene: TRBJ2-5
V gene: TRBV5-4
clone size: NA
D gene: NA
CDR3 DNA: TGTGCCAGCAGCCAAAGAACGGCTAGCCGAGAGACCCAGTACTTC
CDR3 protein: CASSQRTASRETQYF

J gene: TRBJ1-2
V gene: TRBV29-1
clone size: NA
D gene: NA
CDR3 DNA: TGCAGCGCCGAAAAGGGGGACTATGGCTACACCTTC
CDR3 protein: CSAEKGDYGYTF

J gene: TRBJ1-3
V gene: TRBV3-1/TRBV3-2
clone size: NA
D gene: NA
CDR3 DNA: TGTGCCAGCAGGCCACGAGGTTCTGGAAACACCATATATTTT
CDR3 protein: CASRPRGSGNTIYF

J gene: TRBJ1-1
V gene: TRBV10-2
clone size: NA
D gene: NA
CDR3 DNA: TGCGCCAGCAGTGTGTCGTGGAGCACTGAAGCTTTCTTT
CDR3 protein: CASSVSWSTEAFF

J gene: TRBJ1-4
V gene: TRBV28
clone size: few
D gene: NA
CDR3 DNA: TGTGCCAGCAGTTTAGGGGGGGAGATTGAAAAACTGTTTTTT
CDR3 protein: CASSLGGEIEKLFF

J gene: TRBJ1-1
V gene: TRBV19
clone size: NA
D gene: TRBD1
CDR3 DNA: TGTGCCAGTAGTGGGGGGACAGGGGTCACTGAAGCTTTCTTT
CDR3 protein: CASSGGTGVTEAFF

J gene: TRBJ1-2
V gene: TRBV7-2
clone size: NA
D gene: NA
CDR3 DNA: TGTGCCAGCAGCTTAGACCAGCGTAACTATGGCTACACCTTC
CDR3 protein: CASSLDQRNYGYTF

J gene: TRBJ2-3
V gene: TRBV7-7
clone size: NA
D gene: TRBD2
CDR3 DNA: TGTGCTAGCAGCTTAAGCGGGGGCACAGATACGCAGTATTTT
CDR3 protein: CASSLSGGTDTQYF

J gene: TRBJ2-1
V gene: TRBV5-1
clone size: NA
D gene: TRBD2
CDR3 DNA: TGCGCCAGCAGCCCCCTAGCGGGGGGCCTCGAGGGAGAGCAGTTCTTC
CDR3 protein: CASSPLAGGLEGEQFF

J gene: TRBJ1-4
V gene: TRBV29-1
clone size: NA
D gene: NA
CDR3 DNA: TGCAGCGTCGGAAGGGGGGGCGAGGGTGAAAAACTGTTTTTT
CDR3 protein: CSVGRGGEGEKLFF

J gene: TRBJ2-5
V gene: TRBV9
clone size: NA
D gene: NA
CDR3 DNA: TGTGCCAGCAGCGGGCAAGTGGCCAAAGAGACCCAGTACTTC
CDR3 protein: CASSGQVAKETQYF

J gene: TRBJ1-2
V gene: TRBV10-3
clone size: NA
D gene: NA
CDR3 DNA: TGTGCCATCAGCGCATCACTTACTGGCTACACCTTC
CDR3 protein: CAISASLTGYTF

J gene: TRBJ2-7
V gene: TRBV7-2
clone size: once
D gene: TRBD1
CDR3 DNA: TGTGCCAGCAGCTCTAGGGGACAGGCCCTCTACGAGCAGTACTTC
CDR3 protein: CASSSRGQALYEQYF